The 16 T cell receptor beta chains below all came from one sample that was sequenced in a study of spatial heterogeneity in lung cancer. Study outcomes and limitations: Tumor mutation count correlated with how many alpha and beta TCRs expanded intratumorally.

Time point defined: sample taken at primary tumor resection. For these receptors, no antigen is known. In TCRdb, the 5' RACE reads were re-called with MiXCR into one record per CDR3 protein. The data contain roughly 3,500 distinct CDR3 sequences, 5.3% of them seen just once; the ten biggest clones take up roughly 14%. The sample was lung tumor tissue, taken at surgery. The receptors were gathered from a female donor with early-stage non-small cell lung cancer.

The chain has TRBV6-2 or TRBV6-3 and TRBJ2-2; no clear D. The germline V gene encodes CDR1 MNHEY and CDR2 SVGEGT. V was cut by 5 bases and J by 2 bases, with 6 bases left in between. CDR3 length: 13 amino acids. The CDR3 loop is CASSQPNTGELFF. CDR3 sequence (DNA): TGTGCCAGCAGTCAACCAAACACCGGGGAGCTGTTTTTT.

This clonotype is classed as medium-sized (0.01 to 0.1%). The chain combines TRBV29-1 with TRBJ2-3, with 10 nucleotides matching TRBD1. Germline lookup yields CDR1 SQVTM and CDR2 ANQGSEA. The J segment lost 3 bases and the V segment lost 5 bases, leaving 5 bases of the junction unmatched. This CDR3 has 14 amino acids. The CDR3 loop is CSVRRDRGTDTQYF. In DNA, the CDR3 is TGCAGCGTTCGCCGGGACAGGGGAACAGATACGCAGTATTTT.

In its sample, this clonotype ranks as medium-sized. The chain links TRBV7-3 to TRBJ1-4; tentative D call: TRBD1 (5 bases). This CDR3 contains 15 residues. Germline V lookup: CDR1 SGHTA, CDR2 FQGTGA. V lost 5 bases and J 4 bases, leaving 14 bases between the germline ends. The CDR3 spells CASSQTGGVNEKLFF. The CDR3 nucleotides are TGTGCCAGCAGCCAAACAGGCGGCGTTAATGAAAAACTGTTTTTT.

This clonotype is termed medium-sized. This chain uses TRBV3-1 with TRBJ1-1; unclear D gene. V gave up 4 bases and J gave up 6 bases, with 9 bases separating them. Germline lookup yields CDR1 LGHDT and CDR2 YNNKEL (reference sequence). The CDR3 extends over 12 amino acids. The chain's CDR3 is CASSPPGSEAFF. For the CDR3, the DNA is TGTGCCAGCAGCCCTCCAGGATCTGAAGCTTTCTTT.

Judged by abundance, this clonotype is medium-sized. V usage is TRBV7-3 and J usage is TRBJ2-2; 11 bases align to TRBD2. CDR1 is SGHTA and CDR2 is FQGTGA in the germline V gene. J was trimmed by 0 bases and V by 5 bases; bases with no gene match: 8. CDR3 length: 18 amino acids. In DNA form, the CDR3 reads TGTGCCAGCAGCCCGCGACTAGCGGGATCCGCGAACACCGGGGAGCTGTTTTTT. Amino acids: CASSPRLAGSANTGELFF.

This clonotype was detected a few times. CDR3 in amino acids: CASSYSYAGKSAEAFF. The CDR3 region has the DNA TGTGCCAGCAGTTACTCGTATGCAGGGAAATCGGCTGAAGCTTTCTTT. The chain joins TRBV6-5 to TRBJ1-1; weak D call: TRBD1 (5 bases). The CDR3 length is 16 residues. V was pared by 0 bases and J by 6 bases, with 17 bases between. Per germline, CDR1 MNHEY and CDR2 SVGAGI.

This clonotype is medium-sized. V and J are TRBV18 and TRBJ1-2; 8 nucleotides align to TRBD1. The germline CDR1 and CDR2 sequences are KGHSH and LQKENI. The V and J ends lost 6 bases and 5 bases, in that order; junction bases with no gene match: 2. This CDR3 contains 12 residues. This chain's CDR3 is CASSRTGYGYTF. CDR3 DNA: TGTGCCAGCTCGCGGACAGGGTATGGCTACACCTTC.

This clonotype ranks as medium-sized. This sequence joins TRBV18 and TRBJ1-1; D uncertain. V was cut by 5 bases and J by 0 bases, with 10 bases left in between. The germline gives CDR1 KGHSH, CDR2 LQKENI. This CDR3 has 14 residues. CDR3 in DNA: TGTGCCAGCTCAGCAAAGACACTGAACACTGAAGCTTTCTTT. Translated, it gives CASSAKTLNTEAFF.

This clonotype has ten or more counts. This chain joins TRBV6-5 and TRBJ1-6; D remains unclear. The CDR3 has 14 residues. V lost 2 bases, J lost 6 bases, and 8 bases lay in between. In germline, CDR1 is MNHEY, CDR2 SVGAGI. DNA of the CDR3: TGTGCCAGCAGTTACCTTGGACGTAATTCACCCCTCCACTTT. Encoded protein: CASSYLGRNSPLHF.

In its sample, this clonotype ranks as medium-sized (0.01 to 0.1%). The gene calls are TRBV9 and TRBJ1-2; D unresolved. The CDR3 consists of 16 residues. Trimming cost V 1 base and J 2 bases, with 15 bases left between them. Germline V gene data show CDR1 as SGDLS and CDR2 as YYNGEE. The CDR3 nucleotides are TGTGCCAGCAGCGTATCCCCCCACACAGAGAACTATGGCTACACCTTC. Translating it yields CASSVSPHTENYGYTF.

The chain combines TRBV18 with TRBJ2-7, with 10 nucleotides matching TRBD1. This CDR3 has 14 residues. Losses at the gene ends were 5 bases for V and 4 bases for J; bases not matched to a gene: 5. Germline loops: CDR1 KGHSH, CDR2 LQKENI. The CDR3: CASSTGTGEYEQYF. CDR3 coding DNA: TGTGCCAGCTCAACCGGGACAGGGGAGTACGAGCAGTACTTC.

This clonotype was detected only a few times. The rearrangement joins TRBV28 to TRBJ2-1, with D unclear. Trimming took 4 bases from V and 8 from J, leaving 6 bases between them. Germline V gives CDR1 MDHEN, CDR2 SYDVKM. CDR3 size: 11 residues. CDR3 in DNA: TGTGCCAGCAGTTCCGAATATGAGCAGTTCTTC. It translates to CASSSEYEQFF.

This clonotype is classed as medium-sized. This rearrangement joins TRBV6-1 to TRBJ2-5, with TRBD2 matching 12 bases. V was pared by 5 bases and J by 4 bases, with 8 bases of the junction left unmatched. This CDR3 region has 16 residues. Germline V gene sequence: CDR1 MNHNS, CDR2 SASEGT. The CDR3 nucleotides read TGTGCCAGCAGTTGGGCTAGCGGGGGGGCCATAGAGACCCAGTACTTC. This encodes CASSWASGGAIETQYF.

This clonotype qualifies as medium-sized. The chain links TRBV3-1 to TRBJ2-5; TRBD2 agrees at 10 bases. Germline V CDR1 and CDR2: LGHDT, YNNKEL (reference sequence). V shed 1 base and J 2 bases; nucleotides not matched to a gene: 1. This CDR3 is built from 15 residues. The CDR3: CASSQGLAGQETQYF. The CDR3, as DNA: TGTGCCAGCAGCCAAGGACTAGCGGGTCAAGAGACCCAGTACTTC.

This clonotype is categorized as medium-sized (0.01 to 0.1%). In nucleotides, the CDR3 is TGTGCCAGCAGTTTAATTCAGGGGGTGGTGGAAATAGCCAAAAACATTCAGTACTTC. Its protein is CASSLIQGVVEIAKNIQYF. The rearrangement uses TRBV12-3 or TRBV12-4 and TRBJ2-4; 7 bases align to TRBD1. The CDR3 length is 19 residues. Unmatched junction bases numbered 13, after V lost 2 bases and J lost 0 bases.

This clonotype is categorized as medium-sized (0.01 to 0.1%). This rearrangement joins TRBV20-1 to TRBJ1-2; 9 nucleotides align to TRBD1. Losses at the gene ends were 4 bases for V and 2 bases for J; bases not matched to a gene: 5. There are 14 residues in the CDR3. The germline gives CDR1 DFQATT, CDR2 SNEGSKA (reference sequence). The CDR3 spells CSAKLGTGNYGYTF. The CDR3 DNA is TGCAGTGCTAAACTCGGGACAGGGAACTATGGCTACACCTTC.